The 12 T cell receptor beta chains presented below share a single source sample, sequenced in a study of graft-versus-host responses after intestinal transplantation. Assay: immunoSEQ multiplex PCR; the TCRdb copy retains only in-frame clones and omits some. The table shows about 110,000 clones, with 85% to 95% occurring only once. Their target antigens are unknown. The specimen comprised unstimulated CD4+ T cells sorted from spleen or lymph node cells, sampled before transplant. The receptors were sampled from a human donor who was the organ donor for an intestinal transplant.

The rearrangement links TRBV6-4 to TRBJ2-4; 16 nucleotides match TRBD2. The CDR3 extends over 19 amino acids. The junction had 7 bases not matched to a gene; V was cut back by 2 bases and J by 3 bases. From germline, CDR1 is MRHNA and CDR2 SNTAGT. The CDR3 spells CASSDRGLAGGPSKNIQYF. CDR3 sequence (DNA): TGTGCCAGCAGTGACAGGGGACTAGCGGGAGGGCCCAGCAAAAACATTCAGTACTTC.

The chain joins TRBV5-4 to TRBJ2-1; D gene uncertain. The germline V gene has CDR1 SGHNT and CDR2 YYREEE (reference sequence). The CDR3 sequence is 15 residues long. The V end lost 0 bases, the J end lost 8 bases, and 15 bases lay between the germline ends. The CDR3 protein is CASSLDQPTSYEQFF. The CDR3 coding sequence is TGTGCCAGCAGCTTGGACCAGCCAACCTCATATGAGCAGTTCTTC.

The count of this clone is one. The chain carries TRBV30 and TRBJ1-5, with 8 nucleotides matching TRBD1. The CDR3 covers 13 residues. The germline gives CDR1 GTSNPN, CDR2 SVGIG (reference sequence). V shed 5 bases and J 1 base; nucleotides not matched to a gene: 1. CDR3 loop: CAWRTGSNQPQHF. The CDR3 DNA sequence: TGTGCCTGGCGGACAGGGAGCAATCAGCCCCAGCATTTT.

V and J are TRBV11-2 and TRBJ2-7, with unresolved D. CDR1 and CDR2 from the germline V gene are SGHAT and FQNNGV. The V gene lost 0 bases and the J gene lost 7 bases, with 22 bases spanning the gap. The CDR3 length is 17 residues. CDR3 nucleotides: TGTGCCAGCAGCTTAGATCTAATGGCAGGTCCCCCTGGGGAGCAGTACTTC. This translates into CASSLDLMAGPPGEQYF. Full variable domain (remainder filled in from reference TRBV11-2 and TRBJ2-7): EAGVAQSPRYKIIEKRQSVAFWCNPISGHATLYWYQQILGQGPKLLIQFQNNGVVDDSQLPKDRFSAERLKGVDSTLKIQPAKLEDSAVYLCASSLDLMAGPPGEQYFGPGTRLTVT.

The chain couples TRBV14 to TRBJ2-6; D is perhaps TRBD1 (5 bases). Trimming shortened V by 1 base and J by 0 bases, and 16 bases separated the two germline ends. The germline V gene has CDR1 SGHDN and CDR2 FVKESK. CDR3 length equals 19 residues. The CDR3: CASSQGLTEIASGANVLTF. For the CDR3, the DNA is TGTGCCAGCAGCCAAGGCCTGACAGAGATAGCCTCTGGGGCCAACGTCCTGACTTTC.

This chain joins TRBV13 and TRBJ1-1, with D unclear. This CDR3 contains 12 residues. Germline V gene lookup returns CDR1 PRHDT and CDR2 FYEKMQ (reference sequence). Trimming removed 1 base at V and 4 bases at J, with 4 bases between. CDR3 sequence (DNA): TGTGCCAGCAGCTTAGTGGGCACTGAAGCTTTCTTT. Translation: CASSLVGTEAFF.

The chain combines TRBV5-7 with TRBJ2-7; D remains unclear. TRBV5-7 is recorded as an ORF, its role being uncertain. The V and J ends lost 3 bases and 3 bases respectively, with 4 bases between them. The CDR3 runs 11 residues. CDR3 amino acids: CASSSYYEQYF. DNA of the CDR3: TGTGCCAGCAGCTCCTACTACGAGCAGTACTTC.

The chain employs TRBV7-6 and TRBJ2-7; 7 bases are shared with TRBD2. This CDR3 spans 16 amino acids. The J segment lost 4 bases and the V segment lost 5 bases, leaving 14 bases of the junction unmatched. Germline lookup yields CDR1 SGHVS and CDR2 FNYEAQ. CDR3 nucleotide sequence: TGTGCCAGCAGCCCCAAAGCGGGAATCGGGTTTTACGAGCAGTACTTC. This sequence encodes CASSPKAGIGFYEQYF. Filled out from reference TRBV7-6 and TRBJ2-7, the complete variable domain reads GAGVSQSPRYKVTKRGQDVALRCDPISGHVSLYWYRQALGQGPEFLTYFNYEAQQDKSGLPNDRFSAERPEGSISTLTIQRTEQRDSAMYRCASSPKAGIGFYEQYFGPGTRLTVT.

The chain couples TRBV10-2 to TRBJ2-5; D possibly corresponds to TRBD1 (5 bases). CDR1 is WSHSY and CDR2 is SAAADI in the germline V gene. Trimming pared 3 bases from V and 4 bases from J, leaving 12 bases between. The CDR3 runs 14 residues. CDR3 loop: CASSDRDSRETQYF. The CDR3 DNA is TGCGCCAGCAGTGACAGGGATTCGCGAGAGACCCAGTACTTC.

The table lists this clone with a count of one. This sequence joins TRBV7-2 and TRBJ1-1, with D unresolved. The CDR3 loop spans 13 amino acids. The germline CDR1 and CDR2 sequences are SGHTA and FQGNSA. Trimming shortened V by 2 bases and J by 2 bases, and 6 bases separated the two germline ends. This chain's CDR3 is CASSLITNTEAFF. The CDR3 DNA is TGTGCCAGCAGCTTAATAACAAACACTGAAGCTTTCTTT. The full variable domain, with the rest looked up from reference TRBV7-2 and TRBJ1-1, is GAGVSQSPSNKVTEKGKDVELRCDPISGHTALYWYRQSLGQGLEFLIYFQGNSAPDKSGLPSDRFSAERTGGSVSTLTIQRTQQEDSAVYLCASSLITNTEAFFGQGTRLTVV.

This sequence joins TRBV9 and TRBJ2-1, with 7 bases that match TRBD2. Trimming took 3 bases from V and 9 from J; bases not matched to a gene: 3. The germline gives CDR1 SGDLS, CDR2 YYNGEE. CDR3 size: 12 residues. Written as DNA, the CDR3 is TGTGCCAGCAGCGCGACTAGCTTTGAGCAGTTCTTC. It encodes CASSATSFEQFF.

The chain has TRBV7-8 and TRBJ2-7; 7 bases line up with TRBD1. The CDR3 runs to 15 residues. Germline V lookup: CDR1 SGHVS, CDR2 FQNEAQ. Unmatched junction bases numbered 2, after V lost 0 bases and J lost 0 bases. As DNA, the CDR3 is TGTGCCAGCAGCTTAGCCTCAGGGGGCTCCTACGAGCAGTACTTC. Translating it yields CASSLASGGSYEQYF.